Below are 19 T cell receptor beta chains sequenced from a single sample in a study of T cell repertoires in cytomegalovirus infection. TCRdb reprocessed the reads via MiXCR and lists one record per CDR3 protein. The sample consists of roughly 760,000 distinct CDR3 sequences, approximately 34% of them appearing once. The sample consisted of PBMCs. The receptors here all came from a human donor in good health (CMV status not recorded). Some clones in this sample may be carry-over from other donors' samples.

This clonotype was recorded at least ten times. The V and J genes are TRBV7-2 and TRBJ1-1; D gene ambiguous. Trimming removed 5 bases at V and 5 bases at J, with 18 bases between. The CDR3 loop spans 15 amino acids. Germline CDR1 SGHTA, CDR2 FQGNSA. CDR3 sequence reads: CASSPGLRGRTEAFF. The CDR3 coding sequence is TGTGCCAGCAGCCCCGGGCTGCGCGGTCGGACTGAAGCTTTCTTT.

The table lists this clonotype with a count of one. J is TRBJ1-2 and V is TRBV3-1; D may be TRBD1 (5 bases). V was clipped by 1 base and J by 8 bases, with 14 bases between them. The germline gives CDR1 LGHDT, CDR2 YNNKEL (reference sequence). The CDR3 totals 14 residues. CDR3 region: CASSQGRAGRGYTF. CDR3 DNA: TGTGCCAGCAGCCAAGGGCGTGCAGGGCGCGGCTACACCTTC.

At least ten counts were recorded for this clonotype. The chain links TRBV12-3 or TRBV12-4 to TRBJ1-1; D not resolved. CDR3 length: 15 residues. Deletions cut 7 bases from V and 1 base from J, with 16 bases between. The CDR3 DNA follows: TGTGCCAGCATTTACGGGCCCTATGGGAACACTGAAGCTTTCTTT. This encodes CASIYGPYGNTEAFF.

Ten or more counts support this clonotype. V usage is TRBV7-8 and J usage is TRBJ2-5, with 10 bases aligning to TRBD2. Germline CDR1 is SGHVS and CDR2 is FQNEAQ. With V trimmed by 8 bases and J by 2 bases, 11 bases remained unmatched. The CDR3 covers 16 residues. The CDR3 coding sequence is TGTGCCAGCGGATCCACCCTAGCGGGAGAGCAAGAGACCCAGTACTTC. It specifies CASGSTLAGEQETQYF.

This sequence joins TRBV5-1 and TRBJ2-7; D possibly corresponds to TRBD2 (6 bases). Germline CDR1 reads SGHRS; CDR2 reads YFSETQ. The CDR3 covers 14 residues. V was pared by 7 bases and J by 2 bases, with 16 bases between. CDR3 region: CASRGLSGPYEQYF. In nucleotides, the CDR3 is TGCGCCAGCCGGGGACTGAGCGGGCCCTACGAGCAGTACTTC.

Concerning this clonotype itself: The CDR3 end shows no conserved phenylalanine or tryptophan, and so a read error is likely. The rearrangement links TRBV12-3 or TRBV12-4 to TRBJ2-7; no firm D call. V was cut by 8 bases and J by 2 bases, with 16 bases left in between. There are 14 residues in the CDR3. DNA of the CDR3: TGTGCCAGCGGGTCCCCCGTGGGGACCTACGAGCAGTACCTC. It yields the protein CASGSPVGTYEQYL.

The chain couples TRBV7-9 to TRBJ2-7; 12 bases are shared with TRBD2. CDR3 size: 15 residues. Germline V gives CDR1 SEHNR, CDR2 FQNEAQ (reference sequence). Germline trimming cut 5 bases from V and 6 bases from J; bases unmatched to any gene: 8. This CDR3 reads CASSKRLAGDREQYF. The CDR3 DNA reads TGTGCCAGCAGCAAACGACTAGCGGGGGACCGCGAGCAGTACTTC.

The chain has TRBV11-2 and TRBJ1-6, with a tentative D call TRBD1 (6 bases). The ends were cut back, 5 bases at V and 14 bases at J, with 19 bases in the middle. The CDR3 covers 14 residues. The germline CDR1 and CDR2 sequences are SGHAT and FQNNGV. The CDR3 region has the DNA TGTGCCAGCAGCGACAGGTTCGCCAAAGGTGCCCTCCACTTT. Its protein is CASSDRFAKGALHF.

This clonotype was picked up a small number of times. The chain couples TRBV13 to TRBJ1-2, with TRBD1 as a possible D gene (6 bases). The CDR3 loop spans 14 amino acids. V was trimmed by 8 bases and J by 2 bases, leaving 15 bases between them. In germline, CDR1 is PRHDT, CDR2 FYEKMQ (reference sequence). In nucleotides, the CDR3 is TGTGCCAGCCAATACAGGGCAGACAACTATGGCTACACCTTC. It codes for CASQYRADNYGYTF.

The chain has TRBV7-2 and TRBJ1-1; no reliable D call. Germline V gene data show CDR1 as SGHTA and CDR2 as FQGNSA. V lost 1 base and J 4 bases, leaving 10 bases between the germline ends. CDR3 length equals 14 residues. The CDR3 DNA sequence: TGTGCCAGCAGCTTAGTCCCCCGGAGCACTGAAGCTTTCTTT. It translates to CASSLVPRSTEAFF. The variable domain in full, completed from reference TRBV7-2 and TRBJ1-1, reads GAGVSQSPSNKVTEKGKDVELRCDPISGHTALYWYRQSLGQGLEFLIYFQGNSAPDKSGLPSDRFSAERTGGSVSTLTIQRTQQEDSAVYLCASSLVPRSTEAFFGQGTRLTVV.

In the case of this clonotype: The final CDR3 position lacks the conserved phenylalanine or tryptophan, pointing to a likely read error. The chain couples TRBV11-2 to TRBJ1-2; no firm D call. CDR1 is SGHAT, CDR2 FQNNGV, per germline. The CDR3 runs to 13 residues. Trimming removed 3 bases at V and 4 bases at J, with 9 bases between. DNA of the CDR3: TGTGCCAGCAGCTTCGGACCTCTCTATGGCTACACCTTA. Translation: CASSFGPLYGYTL.

This clonotype has more than one count but fewer than ten. CDR3 residues: CASSALGQGHNQPQHF. DNA of the CDR3: TGTGCCAGCAGTGCCTTGGGACAGGGGCACAATCAGCCCCAGCATTTT. The genes are TRBV6-1 and TRBJ1-5; TRBD1 matches 10 bases. CDR3 length: 16 residues. Trimming cost V 4 bases and J 3 bases; bases outside gene matches: 6. CDR1 is MNHNS and CDR2 is SASEGT in the germline V gene.

J is TRBJ1-5 and V is TRBV7-9, with D uncertain. The germline V gene encodes CDR1 SEHNR and CDR2 FQNEAQ (reference sequence). The CDR3 spans 15 residues. Trimming shortened V by 3 bases and J by 3 bases, and 12 bases separated the two germline ends. The CDR3 nucleotides read TGTGCCAGCAGCTTGAAGGGATCCGACAATCAGCCCCAGCATTTT. As protein: CASSLKGSDNQPQHF.

With regard to this clonotype: Lacking the conserved final phenylalanine or tryptophan, this CDR3 likely reflects a read error. The chain uses TRBV5-3 and TRBJ2-7; tentative D call: TRBD2 (5 bases). TRBV5-3 is an open reading frame whose function is uncertain. The CDR3 runs to 15 residues. The DNA for the CDR3 is TGTGCCAGCAGCTTGGGTGGGAGACTCCCCTACGAGCAGTACTTA. Translating gives CASSLGGRLPYEQYL.

V gene TRBV29-1 combines with J gene TRBJ1-1, with no clear D. Looked up from germline, CDR1 is SQVTM and CDR2 is ANQGSEA. V was trimmed by 5 bases and J by 0 bases, leaving 13 bases between them. The CDR3 spans 14 residues. DNA of the CDR3: TGCAGCGTTAGTCTGGGTTTCGTGAACACTGAAGCTTTCTTT. Its translation is CSVSLGFVNTEAFF.

This clonotype occurred many times. The CDR3 DNA reads TGTGCCATCAGTGAGGGACAAAGCTCCTACGAGCAGTACTTC. The encoded protein is CAISEGQSSYEQYF. The chain recombines TRBV10-3 with TRBJ2-7, with a weak D call TRBD1 (5 bases). The CDR3 length is 14 residues. Trimming cost V 2 bases and J 0 bases, with 8 bases left between them. Germline V gene data show CDR1 as ENHRY and CDR2 as SYGVKD.

As to this clonotype: A much larger clone lies one base from this, so it may be a read error. This chain uses TRBV7-6 with TRBJ2-7; D uncertain. Germline V CDR1 and CDR2: SGHVS, FNYEAQ. The CDR3 length is 15 residues. V shed 1 base and J shed 0 bases, with 10 bases lying between them. CDR3 residues: CASSLVMCSSYEQYF. The CDR3, as DNA: TGTGCCAGCAGCTTAGTCATGTGCAGCTCCTACGAGCAGTACTTC.

This clonotype came up many times. The chain is built from TRBV7-8 and TRBJ2-5; 9 nucleotides line up with TRBD2. The V segment lost 5 bases and the J segment 2 bases; nucleotides outside the gene matches: 6. Germline loops: CDR1 SGHVS, CDR2 FQNEAQ. The CDR3 consists of 15 residues. CDR3 sequence reads: CASSPRTSAQETQYF. The CDR3 nucleotides read TGTGCCAGCAGCCCCCGGACTAGCGCACAAGAGACCCAGTACTTC.

This clonotype occurred a few times. The J gene is TRBJ1-2, the V gene TRBV5-6, with D perhaps TRBD1 (5 bases). This CDR3 is built from 15 residues. CDR1 and CDR2 (germline): SGHDT, YYEEEE. Trimming removed 2 bases from V and 2 bases from J, with 13 bases in between. CDR3 in amino acids: CASSFWGRWNYGYTF. The CDR3 nucleotides read TGTGCCAGCAGCTTTTGGGGGAGATGGAACTATGGCTACACCTTC.